A single sample gave rise to the 7 T cell receptor beta chains below, sequenced in a study of OX40 agonist ivuxolimab in advanced cancers. Libraries were prepared by immunoSEQ multiplex PCR; TCRdb keeps only in-frame clonotypes and omits some of them. The sample records approximately 120,000 clones, roughly 90% being singletons. The sample consisted of CD4+ or CD8+ T cells sorted from blood, taken in a trial of the OX40 agonist ivuxolimab. The source is an adult with an advanced solid tumor such as melanoma, head and neck, liver or kidney cancer.

This clone was recorded once. The junction and the germline gene differ at one end; a read error may be behind it. V and J are TRBV9 and TRBJ2-1; the D is unclear. Germline V gene data show CDR1 as SGDLS and CDR2 as YYNGEE. The length of the CDR3 is 16 residues. The DNA for the CDR3 is TGTGCCAGCGGCGTAGTTATGACACCATCTAGGGATGAGCAGTTCTTC. The encoded protein is CASGVVMTPSRDEQFF.

The rearrangement links TRBV28 to TRBJ1-1; D is uncertain. Germline CDR1 and CDR2: MDHEN and SYDVKM. The germline V and J ends were trimmed by 5 bases and 11 bases, with 18 bases remaining between them. There are 13 residues in the CDR3. CDR3 sequence: CASSPSSGLGAFF. DNA for the CDR3: TGTGCCAGCAGTCCCTCCTCGGGTCTGGGGGCTTTCTTT.

V is TRBV7-3 and J is TRBJ2-5; 13 bases are shared with TRBD2. CDR1 and CDR2 (germline): SGHTA, FQGTGA. This CDR3 spans 16 amino acids. V dropped 4 bases and J dropped 5; count of bases not matched to a gene: 7. The chain's CDR3 is CASSSPGLAGRETQYF. CDR3 sequence (DNA): TGTGCCAGCAGCTCCCCGGGACTAGCGGGACGGGAGACCCAGTACTTC.

The chain combines TRBV5-1 with TRBJ1-1; D gene ambiguous. CDR3 size: 12 residues. Germline V lookup: CDR1 SGHRS, CDR2 YFSETQ. Trimming shortened V by 0 bases and J by 6 bases, and 6 bases separated the two germline ends. CDR3 residues: CASSLESAEAFF. The CDR3 DNA is TGCGCCAGCAGCTTGGAATCTGCTGAAGCTTTCTTT.

The chain joins TRBV19 to TRBJ1-5; D possibly corresponds to TRBD1 (6 bases). From germline, CDR1 is LNHDA and CDR2 SQIVND (reference sequence). With 3 bases removed from V and 0 bases from J, the gap between germline ends came to 15 bases. CDR3 length: 17 residues. The CDR3 coding sequence is TGTGCCAGTAGTATGGGTGAAGGGGGAGGTAGCAATCAGCCCCAGCATTTT. This translates into CASSMGEGGGSNQPQHF.

This chain links TRBV28 with TRBJ1-6; 9 bases line up with TRBD1. CDR3 length: 14 residues. CDR1 is MDHEN, CDR2 SYDVKM, per germline. The junction had 5 bases not matched to a gene; V was cut back by 7 bases and J by 7 bases. DNA of the CDR3: TGTGCCAGCATCTTTACAGGGGGCAATTCACCCCTCCACTTT. Its protein is CASIFTGGNSPLHF. Complete variable domain (other parts from reference TRBV28 and TRBJ1-6): DVKVTQSSRYLVKRTGEKVFLECVQDMDHENMFWYRQDPGLGLRLIYFSYDVKMKEKGDIPEGYSVSREKKERFSLILESASTNQTSMYLCASIFTGGNSPLHFGNGTRLTVT.

This clone has only a few counts. The rearrangement joins TRBV19 to TRBJ1-5, with D possibly matching TRBD1 (5 bases). CDR3 length equals 14 residues. V was shortened by 6 bases and J by 0 bases, with 9 bases between the two germline ends. Germline V gene sequence: CDR1 LNHDA, CDR2 SQIVND (reference sequence). The CDR3 nucleotides read TGTGCCAGTAGCAGGGACGTTAGCAATCAGCCCCAGCATTTT. As protein: CASSRDVSNQPQHF.